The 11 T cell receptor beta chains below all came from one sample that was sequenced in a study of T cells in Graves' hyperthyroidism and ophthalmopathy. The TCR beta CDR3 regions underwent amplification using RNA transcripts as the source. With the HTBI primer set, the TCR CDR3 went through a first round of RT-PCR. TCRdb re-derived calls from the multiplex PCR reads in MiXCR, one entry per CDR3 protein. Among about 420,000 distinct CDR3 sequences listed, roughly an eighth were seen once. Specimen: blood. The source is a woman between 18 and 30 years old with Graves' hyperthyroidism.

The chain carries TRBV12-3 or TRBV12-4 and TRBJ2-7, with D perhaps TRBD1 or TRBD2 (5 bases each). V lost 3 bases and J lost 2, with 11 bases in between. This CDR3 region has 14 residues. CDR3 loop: CASSFGTDPYEQYF. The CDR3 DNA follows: TGTGCCAGCAGTTTTGGGACGGATCCCTACGAGCAGTACTTC.

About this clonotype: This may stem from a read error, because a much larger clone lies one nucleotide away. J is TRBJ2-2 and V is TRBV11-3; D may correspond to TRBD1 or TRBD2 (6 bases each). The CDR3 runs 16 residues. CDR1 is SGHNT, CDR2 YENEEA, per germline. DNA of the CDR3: TGTGCCAGCAGCAGGTGGACAGCGGTGGGTGGCGGGGAGCTGGTTTTT. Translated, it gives CASSRWTAVGGGELVF.

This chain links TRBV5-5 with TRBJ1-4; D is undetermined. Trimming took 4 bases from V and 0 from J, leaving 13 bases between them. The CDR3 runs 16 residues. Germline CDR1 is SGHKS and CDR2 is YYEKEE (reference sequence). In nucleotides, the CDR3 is TGTGCCAGCAGCATACGACCGTTGACAACTAATGAAAAACTGTTTTTT. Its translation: CASSIRPLTTNEKLFF.

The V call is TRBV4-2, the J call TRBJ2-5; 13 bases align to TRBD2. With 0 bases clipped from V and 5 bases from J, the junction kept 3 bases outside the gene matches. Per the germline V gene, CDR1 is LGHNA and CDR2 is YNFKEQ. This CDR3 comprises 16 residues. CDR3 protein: CASSQDRTSGSETQYF. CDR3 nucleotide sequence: TGTGCCAGCAGCCAAGATCGGACTAGCGGGAGTGAGACCCAGTACTTC.

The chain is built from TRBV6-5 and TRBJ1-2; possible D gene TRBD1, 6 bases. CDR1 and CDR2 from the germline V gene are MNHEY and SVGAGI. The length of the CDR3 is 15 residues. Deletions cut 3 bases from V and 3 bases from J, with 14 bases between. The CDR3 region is CASSYSQGSDYGYTF. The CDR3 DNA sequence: TGTGCCAGCAGTTATTCACAGGGTTCAGACTATGGCTACACCTTC.

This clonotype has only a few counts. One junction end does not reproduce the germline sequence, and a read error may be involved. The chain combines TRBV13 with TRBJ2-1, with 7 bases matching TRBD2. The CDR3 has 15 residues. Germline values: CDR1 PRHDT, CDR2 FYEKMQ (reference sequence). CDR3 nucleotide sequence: TGTACCAGCAGCTTACGGGCGGGAGTCTGGAATGAGCAGTTCTTC. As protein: CTSSLRAGVWNEQFF.

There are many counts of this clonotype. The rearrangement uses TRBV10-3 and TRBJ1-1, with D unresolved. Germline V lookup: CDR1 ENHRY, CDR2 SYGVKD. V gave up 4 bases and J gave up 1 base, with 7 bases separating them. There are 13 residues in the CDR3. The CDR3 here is CAISGQRNTEAFF. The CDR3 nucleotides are TGTGCCATCAGTGGGCAGAGGAACACTGAAGCTTTCTTT.

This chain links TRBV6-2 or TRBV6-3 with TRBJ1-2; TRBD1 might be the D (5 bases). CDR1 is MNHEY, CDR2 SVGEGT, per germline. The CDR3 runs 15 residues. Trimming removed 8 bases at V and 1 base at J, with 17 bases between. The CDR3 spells CASYLRQRLNYGYTF. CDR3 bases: TGTGCCAGCTACCTTAGACAGCGCCTTAACTATGGCTACACCTTC.

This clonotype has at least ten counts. CDR3 DNA sequence: TGTGCCAGCACCCCCGGGACAGAATACGAGCAGTACTTC. Residues: CASTPGTEYEQYF. The rearrangement links TRBV12-3 or TRBV12-4 to TRBJ2-7, with 7 bases lining up with TRBD1. The CDR3 length is 13 residues. Losses at the gene ends were 7 bases for V and 4 bases for J; bases not matched to a gene: 7.

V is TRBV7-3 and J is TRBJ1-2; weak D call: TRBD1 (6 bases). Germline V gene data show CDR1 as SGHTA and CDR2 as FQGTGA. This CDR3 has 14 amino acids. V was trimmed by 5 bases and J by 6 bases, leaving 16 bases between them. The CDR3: CASSRGHGINGYTF. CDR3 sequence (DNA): TGTGCCAGCAGCCGGGGGCATGGCATAAATGGCTACACCTTC.

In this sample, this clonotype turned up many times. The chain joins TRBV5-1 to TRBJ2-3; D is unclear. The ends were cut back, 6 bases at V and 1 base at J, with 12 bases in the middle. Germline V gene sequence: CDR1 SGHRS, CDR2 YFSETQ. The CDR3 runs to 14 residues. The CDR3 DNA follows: TGCGCCAGCACCACCGTCGAGCGCACAGATACGCAGTATTTT. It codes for CASTTVERTDTQYF.